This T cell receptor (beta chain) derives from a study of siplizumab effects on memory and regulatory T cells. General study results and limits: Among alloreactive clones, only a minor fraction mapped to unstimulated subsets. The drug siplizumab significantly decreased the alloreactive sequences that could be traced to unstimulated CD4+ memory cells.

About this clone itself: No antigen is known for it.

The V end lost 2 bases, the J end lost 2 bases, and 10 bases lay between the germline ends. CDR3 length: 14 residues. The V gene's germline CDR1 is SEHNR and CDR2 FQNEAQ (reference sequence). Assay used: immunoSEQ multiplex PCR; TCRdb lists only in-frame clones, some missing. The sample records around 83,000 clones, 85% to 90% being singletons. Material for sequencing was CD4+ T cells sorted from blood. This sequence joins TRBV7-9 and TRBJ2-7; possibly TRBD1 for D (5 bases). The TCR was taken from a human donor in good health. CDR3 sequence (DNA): TGTGCCAGCAGCTTAAGCATGACAGCCTACGAGCAGTACTTC. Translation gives CASSLSMTAYEQYF.